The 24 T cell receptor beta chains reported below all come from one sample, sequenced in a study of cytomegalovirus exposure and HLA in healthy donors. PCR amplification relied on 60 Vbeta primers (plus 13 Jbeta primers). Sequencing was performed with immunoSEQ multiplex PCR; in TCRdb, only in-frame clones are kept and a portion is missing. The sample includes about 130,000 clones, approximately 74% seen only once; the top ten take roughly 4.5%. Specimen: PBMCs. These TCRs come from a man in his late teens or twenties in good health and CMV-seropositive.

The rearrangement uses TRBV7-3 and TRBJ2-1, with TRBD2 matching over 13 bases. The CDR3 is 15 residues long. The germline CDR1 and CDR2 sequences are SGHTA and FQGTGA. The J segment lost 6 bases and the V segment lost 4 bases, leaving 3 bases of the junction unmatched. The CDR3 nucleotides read TGTGCCAGCAGCTACACTAGCGGGAGGGCCAATGAGCAGTTCTTC. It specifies CASSYTSGRANEQFF.

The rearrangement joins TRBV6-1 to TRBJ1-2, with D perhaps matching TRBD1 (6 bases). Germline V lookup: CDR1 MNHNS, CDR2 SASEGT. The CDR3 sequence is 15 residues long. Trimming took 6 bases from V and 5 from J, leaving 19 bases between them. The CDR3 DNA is TGTGCCAGCAGGTCTGGGACACCAAGGGTTTATGGCTACACCTTC. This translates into CASRSGTPRVYGYTF.

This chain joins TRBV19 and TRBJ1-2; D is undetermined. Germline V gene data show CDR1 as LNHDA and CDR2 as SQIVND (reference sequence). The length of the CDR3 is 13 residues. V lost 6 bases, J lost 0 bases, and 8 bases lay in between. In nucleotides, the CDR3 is TGTGCCAGTAGAGACAAGACTAACTATGGCTACACCTTC. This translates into CASRDKTNYGYTF.

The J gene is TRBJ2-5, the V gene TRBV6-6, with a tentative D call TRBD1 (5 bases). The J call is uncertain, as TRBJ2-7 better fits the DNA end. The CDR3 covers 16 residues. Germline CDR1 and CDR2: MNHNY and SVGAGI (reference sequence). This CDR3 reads CASSYSLRTNTYEQYF. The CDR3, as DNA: TGTGCCAGCAGTTACTCGTTACGGACAAATACCTACGAGCAGTACTTC.

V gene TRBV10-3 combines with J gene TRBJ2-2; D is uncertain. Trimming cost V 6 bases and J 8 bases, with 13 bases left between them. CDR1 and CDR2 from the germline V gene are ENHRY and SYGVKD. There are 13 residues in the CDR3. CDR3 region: CAIRPPREGELFF. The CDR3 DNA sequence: TGTGCCATCAGGCCCCCCCGTGAGGGGGAGCTGTTTTTT.

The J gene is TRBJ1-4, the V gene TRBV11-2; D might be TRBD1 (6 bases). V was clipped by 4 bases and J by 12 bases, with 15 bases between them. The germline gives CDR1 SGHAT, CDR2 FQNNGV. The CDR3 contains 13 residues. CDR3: CASSSSTGFELFF. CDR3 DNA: TGTGCCAGCAGCTCCTCTACAGGGTTCGAACTGTTTTTT. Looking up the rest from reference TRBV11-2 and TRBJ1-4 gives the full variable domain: EAGVAQSPRYKIIEKRQSVAFWCNPISGHATLYWYQQILGQGPKLLIQFQNNGVVDDSQLPKDRFSAERLKGVDSTLKIQPAKLEDSAVYLCASSSSTGFELFFGSGTQLSVL.

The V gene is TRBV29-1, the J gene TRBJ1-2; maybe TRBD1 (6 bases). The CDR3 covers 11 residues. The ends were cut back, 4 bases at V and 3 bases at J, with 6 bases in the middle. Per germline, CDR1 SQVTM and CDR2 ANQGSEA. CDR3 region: CSVGQDYGYTF. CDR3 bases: TGCAGCGTTGGACAGGACTATGGCTACACCTTC.

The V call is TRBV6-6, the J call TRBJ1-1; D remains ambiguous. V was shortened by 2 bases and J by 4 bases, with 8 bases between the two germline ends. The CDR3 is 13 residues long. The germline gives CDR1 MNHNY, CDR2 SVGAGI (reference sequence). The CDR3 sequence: CASSYGRGTEAFF. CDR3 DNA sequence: TGTGCCAGCAGTTACGGCCGCGGCACTGAAGCTTTCTTT.

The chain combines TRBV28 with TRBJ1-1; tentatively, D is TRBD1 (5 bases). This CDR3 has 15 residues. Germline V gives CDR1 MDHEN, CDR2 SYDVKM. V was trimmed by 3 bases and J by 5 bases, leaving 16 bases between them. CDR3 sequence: CASSLSGGGGTEAFF. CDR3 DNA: TGTGCCAGCAGTTTGTCGGGGGGAGGAGGAACTGAAGCTTTCTTT.

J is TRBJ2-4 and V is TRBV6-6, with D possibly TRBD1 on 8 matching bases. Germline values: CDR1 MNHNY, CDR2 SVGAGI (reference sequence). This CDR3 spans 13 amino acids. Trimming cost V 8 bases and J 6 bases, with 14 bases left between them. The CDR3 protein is CASGGDRINIQYF. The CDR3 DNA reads TGTGCCAGCGGGGGGGACAGGATAAACATTCAGTACTTC.

The CDR3 DNA is TGCGCCAGCAGTCCAGGGGGAACCCAAGAGACCCAGTACTTC. This translates into CASSPGGTQETQYF. The chain links TRBV5-1 to TRBJ2-5; TRBD1 agrees at 7 bases. The CDR3 extends over 14 amino acids. Germline V gives CDR1 SGHRS, CDR2 YFSETQ. The V gene end was trimmed by 5 bases and the J gene end by 1 base; junction bases not matched to a gene: 5.

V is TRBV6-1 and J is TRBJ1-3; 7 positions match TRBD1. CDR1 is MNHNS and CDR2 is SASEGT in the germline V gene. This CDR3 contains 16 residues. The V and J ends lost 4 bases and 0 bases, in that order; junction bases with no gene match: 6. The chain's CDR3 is CASSGRQGPSGNTIYF. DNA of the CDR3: TGTGCCAGCAGTGGTCGACAGGGCCCCTCTGGAAACACCATATATTTT.

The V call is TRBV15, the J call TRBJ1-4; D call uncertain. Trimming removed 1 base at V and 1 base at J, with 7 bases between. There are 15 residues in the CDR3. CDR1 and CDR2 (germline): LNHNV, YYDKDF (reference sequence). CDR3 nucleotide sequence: TGTGCCACCAGCAGAGGCGGGCAAACTAATGAAAAACTGTTTTTT. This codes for CATSRGGQTNEKLFF.

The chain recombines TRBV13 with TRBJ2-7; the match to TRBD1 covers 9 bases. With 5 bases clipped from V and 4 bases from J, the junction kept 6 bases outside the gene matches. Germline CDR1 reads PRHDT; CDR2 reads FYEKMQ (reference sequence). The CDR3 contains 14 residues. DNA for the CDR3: TGTGCCAGCAGCCCCCGACAGGGGGGATACGAGCAGTACTTC. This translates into CASSPRQGGYEQYF.

The CDR3 loop reads CASGKGGFNNEQFF. DNA of the CDR3: TGTGCCAGCGGGAAGGGAGGATTTAACAATGAGCAGTTCTTC. The chain recombines TRBV9 with TRBJ2-1; D possibly corresponds to TRBD2 (6 bases). Germline V CDR1 and CDR2: SGDLS, YYNGEE. The CDR3 is 14 amino acids. The V end was cut by 7 bases, the J end by 5 bases, with 16 bases between. Complete variable domain (other parts from reference TRBV9 and TRBJ2-1): DSGVTQTPKHLITATGQRVTLRCSPRSGDLSVYWYQQSLDQGLQFLIQYYNGEERAKGNILERFSAQQFPDLHSELNLSSLELGDSALYFCASGKGGFNNEQFFGPGTRLTVL.

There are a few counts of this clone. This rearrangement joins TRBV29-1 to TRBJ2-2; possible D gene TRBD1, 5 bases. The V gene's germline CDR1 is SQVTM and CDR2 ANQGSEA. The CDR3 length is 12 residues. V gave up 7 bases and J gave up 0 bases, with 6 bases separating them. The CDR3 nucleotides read TGCAGCGGGGGCCCGAACACCGGGGAGCTGTTTTTT. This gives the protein CSGGPNTGELFF.

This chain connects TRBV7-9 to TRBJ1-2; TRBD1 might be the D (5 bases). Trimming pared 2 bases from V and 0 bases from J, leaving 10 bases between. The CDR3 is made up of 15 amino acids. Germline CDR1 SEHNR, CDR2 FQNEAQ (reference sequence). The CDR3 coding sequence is TGTGCCAGCAGCTTACGCGGGGCAACTAACTATGGCTACACCTTC. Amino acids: CASSLRGATNYGYTF.

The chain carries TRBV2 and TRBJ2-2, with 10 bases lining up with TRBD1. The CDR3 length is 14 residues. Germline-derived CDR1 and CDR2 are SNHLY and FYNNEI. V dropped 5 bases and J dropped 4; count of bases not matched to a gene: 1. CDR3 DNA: TGTGCCAGCAGTTGGGACAGGGGCACCGGGGAGCTGTTTTTT. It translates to CASSWDRGTGELFF.

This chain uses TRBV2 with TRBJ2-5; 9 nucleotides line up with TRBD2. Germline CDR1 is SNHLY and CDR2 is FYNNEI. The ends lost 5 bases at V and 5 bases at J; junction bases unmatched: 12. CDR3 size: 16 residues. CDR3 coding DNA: TGTGCCAGCAGTACTCTGGCGGGGGGGTCTCCGGAGACCCAGTACTTC. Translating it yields CASSTLAGGSPETQYF.

The CDR3 loop reads CASSTGVSGANVLTF. The CDR3 DNA follows: TGTGCCAGCAGTACTGGTGTATCCGGGGCCAACGTCCTGACTTTC. The chain combines TRBV25-1 with TRBJ2-6; D unclear. The ends were cut back, 5 bases at V and 4 bases at J, with 12 bases in the middle. The CDR3 covers 15 residues. The V gene's germline CDR1 is MGHDK and CDR2 SYGVNS.

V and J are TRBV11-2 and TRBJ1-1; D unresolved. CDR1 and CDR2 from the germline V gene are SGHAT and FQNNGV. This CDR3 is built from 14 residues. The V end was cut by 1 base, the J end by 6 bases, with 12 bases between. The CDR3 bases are TGTGCCAGCAGCTTAGTTGCGGCGGCTGCTGAAGCTTTCTTT. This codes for CASSLVAAAAEAFF.

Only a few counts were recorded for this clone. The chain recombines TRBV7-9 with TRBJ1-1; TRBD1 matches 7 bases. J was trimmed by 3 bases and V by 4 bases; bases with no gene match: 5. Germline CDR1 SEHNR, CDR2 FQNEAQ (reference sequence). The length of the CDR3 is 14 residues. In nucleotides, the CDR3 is TGTGCCAGCAGCTCCCAGGGGACAGACACTGAAGCTTTCTTT. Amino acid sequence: CASSSQGTDTEAFF.

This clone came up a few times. The CDR3 sequence: CASSFREPHQPQHF. The DNA of the CDR3 is TGTGCCAGCAGCTTCAGGGAACCCCATCAGCCCCAGCATTTT. This rearrangement joins TRBV5-6 to TRBJ1-5; tentatively, D is TRBD1 (5 bases). Trimming removed 2 bases from V and 5 bases from J, with 11 bases in between. This CDR3 contains 14 residues. Germline V gene sequence: CDR1 SGHDT, CDR2 YYEEEE.

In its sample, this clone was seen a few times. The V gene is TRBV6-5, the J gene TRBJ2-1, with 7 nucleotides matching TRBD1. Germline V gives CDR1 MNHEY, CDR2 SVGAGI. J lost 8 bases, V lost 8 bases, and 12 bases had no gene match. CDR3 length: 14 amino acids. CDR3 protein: CASSDRVKMDEQFF. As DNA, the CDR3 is TGTGCCAGCTCCGACAGGGTAAAGATGGATGAGCAGTTCTTC.